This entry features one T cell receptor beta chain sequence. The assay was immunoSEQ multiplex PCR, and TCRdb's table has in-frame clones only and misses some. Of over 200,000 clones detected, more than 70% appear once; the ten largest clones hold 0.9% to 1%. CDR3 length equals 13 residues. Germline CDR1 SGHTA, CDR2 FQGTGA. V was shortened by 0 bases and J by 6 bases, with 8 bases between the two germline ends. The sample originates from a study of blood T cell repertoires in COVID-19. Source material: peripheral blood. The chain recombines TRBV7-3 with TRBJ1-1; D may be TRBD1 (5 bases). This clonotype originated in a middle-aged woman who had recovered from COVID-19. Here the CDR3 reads CASSLTGGAEAFF. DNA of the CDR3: TGTGCCAGCAGCTTAACGGGAGGGGCTGAAGCTTTCTTT.